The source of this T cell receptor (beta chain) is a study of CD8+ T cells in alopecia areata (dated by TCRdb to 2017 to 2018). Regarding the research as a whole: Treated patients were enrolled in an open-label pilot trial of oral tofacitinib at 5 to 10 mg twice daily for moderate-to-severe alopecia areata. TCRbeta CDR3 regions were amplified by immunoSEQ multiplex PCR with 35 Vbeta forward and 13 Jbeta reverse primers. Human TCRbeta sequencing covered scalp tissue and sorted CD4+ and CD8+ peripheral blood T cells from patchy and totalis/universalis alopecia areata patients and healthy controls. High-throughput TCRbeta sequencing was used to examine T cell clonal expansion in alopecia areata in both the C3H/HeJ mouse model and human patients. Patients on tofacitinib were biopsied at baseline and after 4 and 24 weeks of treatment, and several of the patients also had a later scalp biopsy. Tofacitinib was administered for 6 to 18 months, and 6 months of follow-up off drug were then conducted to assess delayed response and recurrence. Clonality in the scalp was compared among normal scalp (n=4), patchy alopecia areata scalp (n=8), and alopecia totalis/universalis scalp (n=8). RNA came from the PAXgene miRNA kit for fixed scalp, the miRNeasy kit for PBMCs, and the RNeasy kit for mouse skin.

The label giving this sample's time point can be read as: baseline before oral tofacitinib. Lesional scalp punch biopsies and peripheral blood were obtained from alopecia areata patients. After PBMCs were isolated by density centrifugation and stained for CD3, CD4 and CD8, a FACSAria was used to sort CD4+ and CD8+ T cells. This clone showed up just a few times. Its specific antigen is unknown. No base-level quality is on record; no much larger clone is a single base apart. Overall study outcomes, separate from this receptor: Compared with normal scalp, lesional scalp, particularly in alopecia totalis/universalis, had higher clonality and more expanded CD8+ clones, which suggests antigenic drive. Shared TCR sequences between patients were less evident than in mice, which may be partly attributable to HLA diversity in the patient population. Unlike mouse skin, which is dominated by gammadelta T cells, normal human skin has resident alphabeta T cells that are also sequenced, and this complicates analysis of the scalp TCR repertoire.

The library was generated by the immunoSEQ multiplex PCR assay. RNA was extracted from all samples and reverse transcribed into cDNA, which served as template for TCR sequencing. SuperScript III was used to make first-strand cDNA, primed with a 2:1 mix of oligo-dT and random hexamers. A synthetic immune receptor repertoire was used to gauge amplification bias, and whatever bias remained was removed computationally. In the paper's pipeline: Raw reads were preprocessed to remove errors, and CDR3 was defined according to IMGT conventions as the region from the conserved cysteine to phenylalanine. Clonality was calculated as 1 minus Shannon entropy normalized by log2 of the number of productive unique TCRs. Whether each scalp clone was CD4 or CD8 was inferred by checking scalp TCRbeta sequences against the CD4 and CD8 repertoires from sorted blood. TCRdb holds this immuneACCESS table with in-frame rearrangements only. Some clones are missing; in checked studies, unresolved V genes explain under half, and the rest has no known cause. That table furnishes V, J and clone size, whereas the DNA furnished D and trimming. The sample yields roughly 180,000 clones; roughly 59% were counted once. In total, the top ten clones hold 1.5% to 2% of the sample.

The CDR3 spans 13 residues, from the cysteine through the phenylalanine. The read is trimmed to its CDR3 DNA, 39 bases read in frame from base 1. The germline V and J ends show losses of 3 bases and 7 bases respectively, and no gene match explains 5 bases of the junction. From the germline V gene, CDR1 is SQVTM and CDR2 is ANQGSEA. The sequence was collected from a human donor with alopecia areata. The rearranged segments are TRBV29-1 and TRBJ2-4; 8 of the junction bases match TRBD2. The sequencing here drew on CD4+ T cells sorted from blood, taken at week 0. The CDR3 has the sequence CSVEKGGRNIQYF. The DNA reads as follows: TGCAGCGTTGAGAAGGGCGGGAGGAACATTCAGTACTTC.